Below, one T cell receptor beta chain is given with its context. Its antigen is not known. Researchers ran the PCR with 60 Vbeta and 13 Jbeta primers. Assay: immunoSEQ multiplex PCR; the TCRdb copy retains only in-frame clones and omits some. The table has 150,000 to 200,000 clones, 60% to 85% seen once. The CDR3 covers 16 residues. Germline trimming cut 2 bases from V and 4 bases from J; bases unmatched to any gene: 6. CDR1 is SGHTA, CDR2 FQGNSA, per germline. The data belong to a study of cytomegalovirus exposure and HLA in healthy donors. Study-wide findings and caveats: A few CMV-associated chains proved CMV antigen-specific in vitro. Later analysis found that TCR beta chains associated with HLA were more clonally expanded than other, equally common chains. In an earlier analysis, about 87% or about 30%: the productive usage of most TCR beta V segments.

The rearrangement uses TRBV7-2 and TRBJ2-3, with 10 positions matching TRBD2. The sample was PBMCs. This clonotype was obtained from a female donor in good health and CMV-seronegative. The CDR3 is CASSLSSGGGADTQYF. In DNA form, the CDR3 reads TGTGCCAGCAGCTTATCTAGCGGGGGCGGTGCAGATACGCAGTATTTT. Filled out from reference TRBV7-2 and TRBJ2-3, the complete variable domain reads GAGVSQSPSNKVTEKGKDVELRCDPISGHTALYWYRQSLGQGLEFLIYFQGNSAPDKSGLPSDRFSAERTGGSVSTLTIQRTQQEDSAVYLCASSLSSGGGADTQYFGPGTRLTVL.